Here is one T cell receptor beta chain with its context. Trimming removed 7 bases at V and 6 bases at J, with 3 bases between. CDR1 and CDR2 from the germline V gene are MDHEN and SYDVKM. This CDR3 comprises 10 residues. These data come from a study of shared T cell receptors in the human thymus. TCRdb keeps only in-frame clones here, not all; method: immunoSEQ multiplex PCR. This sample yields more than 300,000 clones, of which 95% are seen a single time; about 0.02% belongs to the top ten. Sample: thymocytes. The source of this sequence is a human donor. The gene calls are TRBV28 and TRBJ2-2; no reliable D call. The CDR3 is CASKAGELFF. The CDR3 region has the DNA TGTGCCAGCAAAGCCGGGGAGCTGTTTTTT.